The text below deals with one T cell receptor beta chain. Its antigen is unknown. This sample stems from a study of cytomegalovirus exposure and HLA in healthy donors. Overall study findings and caveats: A few of the chains that were CMV-associated were confirmed in vitro to be specific for CMV antigens. HLA alleles were associated with 17,000 or so TCR beta sequences in a later analysis at 0.05 false discovery rate.

Healthy bone marrow donors supplied every sample. A multiplex PCR was run with 60 Vbeta primers and 13 Jbeta primers. Sequenced by immunoSEQ multiplex PCR; TCRdb stores in-frame clones only, minus some. The table lists around 85,000 clones, about 80% of them singletons. This CDR3 has 13 amino acids. V lost 5 bases, J lost 0 bases, and 8 bases lay in between. Germline lookup yields CDR1 GTSNPN and CDR2 SVGIG (reference sequence). This receptor was taken from a woman in her forties or fifties in good health and CMV-seropositive. V gene TRBV30 combines with J gene TRBJ1-3; maybe TRBD1 (5 bases). The sample taken for sequencing was PBMCs. The CDR3 loop reads CAWAGGSGNTIYF. CDR3 in DNA: TGTGCCTGGGCCGGGGGCTCTGGAAACACCATATATTTT.